A single sample gave rise to the 10 T cell receptor beta chains below, sequenced in a study of blood T cell repertoires in COVID-19. Data came from immunoSEQ multiplex PCR; TCRdb stores just in-frame clones and leaves some out. The sample has approximately 240,000 clones, 65% to 80% seen once. The specimen sequenced was peripheral blood. These receptors came from a woman between 35 and 50 years old with active or convalescent COVID-19.

This clone was picked up one time. The chain uses TRBV6-5 and TRBJ2-1; 9 bases map to TRBD1. CDR3 size: 14 residues. CDR1 is MNHEY, CDR2 SVGAGI, per germline. J gave up 6 bases and V 0 bases, and 0 bases lay outside the gene matches. The CDR3 region is CASSYSTGGNEQFF. For the CDR3, the DNA is TGTGCCAGCAGTTACTCGACAGGGGGCAATGAGCAGTTCTTC.

The V gene is TRBV10-2, the J gene TRBJ2-1, with TRBD2 matching 12 bases. CDR1 and CDR2 (germline): WSHSY, SAAADI. This CDR3 comprises 14 residues. With V trimmed by 6 bases and J by 7 bases, 4 bases remained unmatched. CDR3 region: CASRTSGGPNEQFF. The CDR3 DNA is TGCGCCAGCAGAACTAGCGGGGGGCCGAATGAGCAGTTCTTC.

The gene calls are TRBV9 and TRBJ2-7, with 8 bases fitting TRBD2. The CDR3 loop spans 15 amino acids. V was pared by 0 bases and J by 1 base, with 3 bases of the junction left unmatched. Germline CDR1 is SGDLS and CDR2 is YYNGEE. CDR3 bases: TGTGCCAGCAGCGTAGTAGCGGGGCCTTCCTACGAGCAGTACGTC. This codes for CASSVVAGPSYEQYV.

J is TRBJ1-1 and V is TRBV3-1 (or the pseudogene TRBV3-2); the D gene is possibly TRBD1 (5 bases). Trimming stripped 4 bases from V and 5 bases from J, with 17 bases between. The CDR3 loop spans 15 amino acids. The V gene's germline CDR1 is LGHDT and CDR2 YNNKEL (reference sequence). The CDR3 DNA is TGTGCCAGCAGCCCTACCGGGAGGGGAAGTACTGAAGCTTTCTTT. Translation: CASSPTGRGSTEAFF.

The genes are TRBV5-1 and TRBJ2-3; TRBD1 agrees at 11 bases. Germline CDR1 reads SGHRS; CDR2 reads YFSETQ. Trimming at V came to 0 bases and at J to 6 bases, leaving 3 bases not matched to a gene. This CDR3 is 15 amino acids long. The CDR3 nucleotides read TGCGCCAGCAGCTTGGATGGACAGGGGGCGGATACGCAGTATTTT. As protein: CASSLDGQGADTQYF.

The chain links TRBV19 to TRBJ2-1; weak D call: TRBD1 (8 bases). The CDR3 is 14 residues long. V was shortened by 3 bases and J by 8 bases, with 14 bases between the two germline ends. Per germline, CDR1 LNHDA and CDR2 SQIVND (reference sequence). The CDR3 DNA follows: TGTGCCAGTAGTATCTGGACAGGGAGGGATGAGCAGTTCTTC. It translates to CASSIWTGRDEQFF. Full variable domain (rest looked up from reference TRBV19 and TRBJ2-1): DGGITQSPKYLFRKEGQNVTLSCEQNLNHDAMYWYRQDPGQGLRLIYYSQIVNDFQKGDIAEGYSVSREKKESFPLTVTSAQKNPTAFYLCASSIWTGRDEQFFGPGTRLTVL.

The rearrangement uses TRBV5-6 and TRBJ2-2; 7 positions agree with TRBD1. CDR1 and CDR2 from the germline V gene are SGHDT and YYEEEE. J lost 3 bases, V lost 3 bases, and 5 bases had no gene match. This CDR3 has 15 amino acids. The chain's CDR3 is CASSYDQGDTGELFF. The CDR3 DNA reads as TGTGCCAGCAGCTATGATCAGGGGGACACCGGGGAGCTGTTTTTT.

The genes are TRBV5-4 and TRBJ1-2; 9 bases are shared with TRBD1. The germline V gene has CDR1 SGHNT and CDR2 YYREEE (reference sequence). V lost 3 bases, J lost 5 bases, and 11 bases stayed unmatched. This CDR3 is built from 16 residues. This CDR3 is CASSSMTGGLPYGYTF. CDR3 bases: TGTGCCAGCAGCTCAATGACAGGGGGACTACCGTATGGCTACACCTTC.

This clone came up a few times. This specimen includes other DNA sequences encoding the same CDR3. The chain couples TRBV28 to TRBJ1-2; D ambiguous. The germline CDR1 and CDR2 sequences are MDHEN and SYDVKM. CDR3 length: 12 amino acids. V was clipped by 8 bases and J by 2 bases, with 9 bases between them. The CDR3 DNA reads TGTGCCAGCCGAAGCGGGAACTATGGCTACACCTTC. Protein sequence: CASRSGNYGYTF.

This chain links TRBV27 with TRBJ2-7; TRBD2 is a possible D gene (6 bases). Germline CDR1 is MNHEY and CDR2 is SMNVEV (reference sequence). V lost 4 bases, J lost 5 bases, and 6 bases lay in between. The CDR3 runs to 11 residues. DNA of the CDR3: TGTGCCAGCAGTTGGGGGGACGAGCAGTACTTC. It encodes CASSWGDEQYF.